This record concerns one T cell receptor (beta chain) sequence. Its cognate antigen is unknown. TCRdb's copy holds only in-frame clones and misses some; the assay was immunoSEQ multiplex PCR. The sample contains about 140,000 clones, 80% to 95% of which appear only once. This sample was taken from a study of CD4+ T cells in melanoma. The germline V gene has CDR1 SNHLY and CDR2 FYNNEI. The CDR3 extends over 13 amino acids. Trimming left V 6 bases short and J 11 bases short, with 17 bases between. General observations from the study: Reportedly, melanoma neoantigen-specific CD4+ T cells showed varied differentiation states.

The chain carries TRBV2 and TRBJ2-4, with no clear D. The sequence derives from a human donor with melanoma. The CDR3 region has the DNA TGTGCCAGCAGCTACAAGCCCCGCGGCGTTCAGTACTTC. This codes for CASSYKPRGVQYF.